The 4 T cell receptor beta chains given below trace back to one sample, sequenced in a study of OX40 agonist ivuxolimab in advanced cancers. Clones were sequenced by immunoSEQ multiplex PCR, and TCRdb holds only the in-frame ones, with some missing. This sample has 91,000 or so clones, with 80% to 90% found just once. The starting material was CD4+ or CD8+ T cells sorted from blood, obtained in a trial of the OX40 agonist ivuxolimab. The receptors here all came from an adult with an advanced solid tumor such as melanoma, head and neck, liver or kidney cancer.

The chain couples TRBV27 to TRBJ1-2; TRBD1 aligns across 9 bases. Germline CDR1 is MNHEY and CDR2 is SMNVEV (reference sequence). The CDR3 has 13 amino acids. Germline trimming cut 5 bases from V and 8 bases from J; bases unmatched to any gene: 6. The CDR3 DNA follows: TGTGCCAGCAGTCTTCGGACAGGGGTCGGCTACACCTTC. Protein: CASSLRTGVGYTF.

The chain uses TRBV7-9 and TRBJ1-4; the D is unclear. V was cut by 6 bases and J by 4 bases, with 12 bases left in between. This CDR3 has 14 amino acids. Germline CDR1 SEHNR, CDR2 FQNEAQ (reference sequence). This chain's CDR3 is CASSIGSDNEKLFF. The CDR3 nucleotides are TGTGCCAGCAGTATTGGGTCCGATAATGAAAAACTGTTTTTT.

In DNA, the CDR3 is TGTGCCAGCAGCTTAGTTGGGACGGGCGGGGAGCTGTTTTTT. Translation: CASSLVGTGGELFF. The rearrangement uses TRBV7-2 and TRBJ2-2; either TRBD1 or TRBD2 may supply D (5 bases each). V shed 1 base and J shed 7 bases, with 10 bases lying between them. The germline V gene encodes CDR1 SGHTA and CDR2 FQGNSA. This CDR3 has 14 residues.

The V gene is TRBV10-1, the J gene TRBJ2-5; 11 bases agree with TRBD2. V shed 2 bases, J shed 11 bases, and the junction held 1 base outside the gene matches. Germline loops: CDR1 WNHNN, CDR2 SYGVQD (reference sequence). This CDR3 is built from 12 residues. The CDR3 sequence: CASSETSGRQYF. CDR3 in DNA: TGCGCCAGCAGTGAGACTAGCGGGAGACAGTACTTC.